This T cell receptor (beta chain) was identified during a study of tumor-infiltrating lymphocytes in localized non-small cell lung cancer. Across the study: Each patient gave resected tumor and non-adjacent uninvolved lung tissue.

Germline loops: CDR1 SGHRS, CDR2 YFSETQ. V was clipped by 0 bases and J by 0 bases, with 6 bases between them. The CDR3 is 14 amino acids. Sequenced by immunoSEQ multiplex PCR; TCRdb stores in-frame clones only, minus some. The sample yields about 6,700 clones, 76% seen once. This sequence joins TRBV5-1 and TRBJ1-1; no definite D call. Input material: uninvolved lung tissue not adjacent to the tumor. This clonotype was sampled from a human donor with non-small cell lung cancer. In DNA form, the CDR3 reads TGCGCCAGCAGCTTGGGAGGGTTGAACACTGAAGCTTTCTTT. Its protein is CASSLGGLNTEAFF.